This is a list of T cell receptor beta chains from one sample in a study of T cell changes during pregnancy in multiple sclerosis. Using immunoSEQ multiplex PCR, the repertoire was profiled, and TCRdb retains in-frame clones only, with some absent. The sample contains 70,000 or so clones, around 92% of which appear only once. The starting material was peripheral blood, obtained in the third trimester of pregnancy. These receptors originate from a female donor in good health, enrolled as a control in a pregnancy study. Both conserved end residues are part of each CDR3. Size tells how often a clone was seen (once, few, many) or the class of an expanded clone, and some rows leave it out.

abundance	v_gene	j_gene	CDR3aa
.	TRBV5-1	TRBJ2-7	CASSSGLASYEQYF
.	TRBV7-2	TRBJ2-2	CASSFGQGWAGELFF
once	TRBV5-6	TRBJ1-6	CASSLAQGPYNSPLHF
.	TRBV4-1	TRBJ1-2	CASSQGSGAYGYTF
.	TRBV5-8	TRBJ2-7	CASSFSQGLYEQYF
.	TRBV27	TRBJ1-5	CASSFGQGGGNQPQHF
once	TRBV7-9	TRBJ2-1	CASSLAQVAGEQFF
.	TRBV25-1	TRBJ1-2	CASSETDRGYGYTF
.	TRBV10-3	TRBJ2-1	CAISEPRSQRGVRDEQFF
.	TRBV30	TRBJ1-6	CAWRGGPSWPLHF
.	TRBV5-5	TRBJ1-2	CASTRGGSNYGYTF
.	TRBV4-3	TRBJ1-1	CASSQDPGQLTFAFF
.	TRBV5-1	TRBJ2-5	CASSLVVAGHPEETQYF
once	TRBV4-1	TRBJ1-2	CASSPQGSGARNYGYTF
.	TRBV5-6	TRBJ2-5	CASSPQAGLGETQYF
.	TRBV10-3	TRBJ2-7	CAISEQVSYEQYF
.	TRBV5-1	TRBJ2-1	CASRIQGAYNEQFF
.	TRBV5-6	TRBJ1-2	CASRTGTGQSLYGYTF
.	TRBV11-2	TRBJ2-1	CASRSGLAGWGWFF
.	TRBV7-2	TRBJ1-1	CASSFRQGGVGTEAFF
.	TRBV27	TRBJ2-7	CASSLSRGGREGEQYF
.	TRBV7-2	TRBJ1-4	CASSLGGQGGEKLFF
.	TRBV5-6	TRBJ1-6	CASSLVPRTGGVSPLHF
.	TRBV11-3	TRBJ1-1	CASSTGRNTEAFF
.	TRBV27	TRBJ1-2	CASSFRGIHYGYTF
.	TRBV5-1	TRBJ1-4	CASSLSGMTNEKLFF
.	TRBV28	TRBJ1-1	CASFPDRMNTEAFF
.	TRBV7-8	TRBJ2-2	CASSLAYGTGELFF
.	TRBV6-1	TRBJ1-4	CASSEGLNNEKLFF
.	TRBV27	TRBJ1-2	CASRRTRVYGYTF
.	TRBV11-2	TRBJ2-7	CASSPDRGNYEQYF
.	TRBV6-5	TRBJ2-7	CASSYSRTVYYEQYF
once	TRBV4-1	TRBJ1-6	CASSAGQALNPYNSPLHF
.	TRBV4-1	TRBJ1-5	CASSQDWLHLSSIQEPQHF
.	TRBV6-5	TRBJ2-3	CASSYLRGGAGDTQYF
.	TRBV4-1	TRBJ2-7	CASSQTLGTAYEQYF
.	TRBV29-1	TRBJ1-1	CSVSLLEAFF